The rows below give T cell receptor beta chains drawn from one sample of a study of blood T cell repertoires in COVID-19. Using immunoSEQ multiplex PCR, the repertoire was profiled, and TCRdb retains in-frame clones only, with some absent. This sample carries around 42,000 clones, almost 90% of them seen once, and the ten largest clones take approximately 2.8%. Material for sequencing was peripheral blood. Receptor source: a middle-aged man with active COVID-19. Both conserved end residues are part of each CDR3. The order of the fields is D gene, V gene, CDR3 length, J gene, clone size, CDR3 DNA, CDR3 protein. D genes are given only for firm matches. Size is stated for part of the rows, as once, few or many counts, or as a class when the clone is expanded.

-	TRBV7-9	12	TRBJ2-5	-	TGTGCCAGCAGCTTAGCCGAGGGGACCCAGTACTTC	CASSLAEGTQYF
TRBD1	TRBV3-1/TRBV3-2	13	TRBJ2-7	-	TGTGCCAGCAGCCACAGGGGGCTGGGTGAGCAGTACTTC	CASSHRGLGEQYF
TRBD1	TRBV19	14	TRBJ1-2	-	TGTGCCAGTAGTATGGAGGGGGCAAAATATGGCTACACCTTC	CASSMEGAKYGYTF
-	TRBV20-1	11	TRBJ2-7	-	TGCAGTGCTTTGACAGAGTACGAGCAGTACTTC	CSALTEYEQYF
-	TRBV9	13	TRBJ1-1	-	TGTGCCAGCAGCGGGACAGCGAACACTGAAGCTTTCTTT	CASSGTANTEAFF
TRBD2	TRBV4-1	16	TRBJ2-7	few	TGCGCCAGCAGCCAAGGTGTGGGACTAGCGGGATACGAGCAGTACTTC	CASSQGVGLAGYEQYF
TRBD1	TRBV19	16	TRBJ2-1	-	TGTGCCAGTAGTACTTGGGGGACAGGGGATTTGGATGAGCAGTTCTTC	CASSTWGTGDLDEQFF
-	TRBV24-1	15	TRBJ1-3	-	TGTGCCACCAGTGATACGAGGGAAGTTGGAAACACCATATATTTT	CATSDTREVGNTIYF
TRBD1	TRBV2	16	TRBJ1-1	-	TGTGCCAGCAGTGAAGCCGACAGGGTATTAAAGACTGAAGCTTTCTTT	CASSEADRVLKTEAFF
TRBD1	TRBV10-3	17	TRBJ2-6	-	TGTGCCATCAACGAGAGGGACAGGGGTTCCGGGGCCAACGTCCTGACTTTC	CAINERDRGSGANVLTF
TRBD1	TRBV5-1	15	TRBJ1-1	-	TGCGCCAGCAGCACCAACCAGGGGGATCTGATTGAAGCTTTCTTT	CASSTNQGDLIEAFF
TRBD1	TRBV5-1	14	TRBJ1-4	-	TGCGCCAGCAGTTCCGGGACAGCTAATGAAAAACTGTTTTTT	CASSSGTANEKLFF
-	TRBV6-2/TRBV6-3	20	TRBJ1-5	-	TGTGCCAGCAGTTACTCACCCTTAAACAGGGCCATTTATAGCAATCAGCCCCAGCATTTT	CASSYSPLNRAIYSNQPQHF
TRBD2	TRBV29-1	17	TRBJ2-1	-	TGCAGCGTTGATGGGGGGCTGGGACTAGCGGGGAACAATGAGCAGTTCTTC	CSVDGGLGLAGNNEQFF
TRBD1	TRBV5-1	15	TRBJ1-5	-	TGCGCCAGCAGCTTAGGGGGACAGGGGGCGCAGCCCCAGCATTTT	CASSLGGQGAQPQHF
-	TRBV5-5	13	TRBJ1-5	-	TGTGCCAGCAGCTTGGGAGGGAGTCAGCCCCAGCATTTT	CASSLGGSQPQHF
TRBD1	TRBV4-1	16	TRBJ1-5	-	TGCGCCAGCAGCCGAACCGACAGGGACCTAAATCAGCCCCAGCATTTT	CASSRTDRDLNQPQHF
-	TRBV3-1/TRBV3-2	13	TRBJ2-1	-	TGTGCCAGCAGCCAAAATACAGGGAATGAGCAGTTCTTC	CASSQNTGNEQFF
TRBD1	TRBV6-4	14	TRBJ2-7	-	TGTGCCACACCTGAAGGGACAGGGGAATACGAGCAGTACTTC	CATPEGTGEYEQYF
-	TRBV3-1/TRBV3-2	12	TRBJ2-1	-	TGTGCCAGCAGCCAAGGTTTCATGGAGCAGTTCTTC	CASSQGFMEQFF
TRBD1	TRBV6-2/TRBV6-3	16	TRBJ1-1	-	TGTGCCAGCAGTTACAATGCACAGGGGGCGAACACTGAAGCTTTCTTT	CASSYNAQGANTEAFF
TRBD1	TRBV5-6	14	TRBJ2-7	-	TGTGCCAGCAGAACCGGGACAGGGGCCTACGAGCAGTACTTC	CASRTGTGAYEQYF
-	TRBV6-1	15	TRBJ2-7	-	TGTGCCAGCAGTGAAGGGGAGGACTCCTCCTACGAGCAGTACTTC	CASSEGEDSSYEQYF
-	TRBV7-9	15	TRBJ1-4	-	TGTGCCAGCAGCTCACAGGGTGCGAGGAATGAAAAACTGTTTTTT	CASSSQGARNEKLFF
-	TRBV28	17	TRBJ1-2	-	TGTGCCGTTCGAGGTACGAAAGGGGGAGGGTCTAACTATGGCTACACCTTC	CAVRGTKGGGSNYGYTF
TRBD1	TRBV7-2	16	TRBJ1-2	-	TGTGCCAGCAGCTTTGGCCCGGGACAGATTAACTATGGCTACACCTTC	CASSFGPGQINYGYTF
-	TRBV5-1	14	TRBJ1-1	-	TGCGCCAGCCACCCGGGAGCTATGAACACTGAAGCTTTCTTT	CASHPGAMNTEAFF
TRBD1	TRBV2	14	TRBJ1-5	-	TGTGCCAGCAGTCCGGACAGGGGGAATCAGCCCCAGCATTTT	CASSPDRGNQPQHF
-	TRBV24-1	15	TRBJ2-3	-	TGTGCCACCAGTGATCCGGGGGAACTCACAGATACGCAGTATTTT	CATSDPGELTDTQYF
-	TRBV9	13	TRBJ1-1	-	TGTGCCAGCAGCGTAGTGCAGGGTCTTGAAGCTTTCTTT	CASSVVQGLEAFF
TRBD1	TRBV19	16	TRBJ1-4	once	TGTGCCAGTAGCGCGGGACAGGCTGCAACTAATGAAAAACTGTTTTTT	CASSAGQAATNEKLFF
-	TRBV9	16	TRBJ2-5	-	TGTGCCAGCAGCGTAGATAGAGGGTCCGGCCAAGAGACCCAGTACTTC	CASSVDRGSGQETQYF
TRBD1	TRBV7-2	15	TRBJ1-2	-	TGTGCCAGCAGCGCCCCGGGACAGGGGTACTATGGCTACACCTTC	CASSAPGQGYYGYTF
-	TRBV19	13	TRBJ1-1	-	TGTGCCAGTACCCCCCCCCGGGGCACTGAAGCTTTCTTT	CASTPPRGTEAFF
-	TRBV5-6	14	TRBJ2-7	-	TGTGCCAGCAGCTTGCGCGATACCTCCTACGAGCAGTACTTC	CASSLRDTSYEQYF
-	TRBV14	12	TRBJ1-2	-	TGTGCCAGCAGCCAAGGGCCCACGGGCTACACCTTC	CASSQGPTGYTF
TRBD2	TRBV5-1	15	TRBJ2-3	once	TGCGCCAGCAGCTTGCGCGGGGGGGCCGGGGATACGCAGTATTTT	CASSLRGGAGDTQYF
TRBD2	TRBV29-1	14	TRBJ2-5	-	TGCAGCGTAACGGGACTATCGTACCAAGAGACCCAGTACTTC	CSVTGLSYQETQYF
-	TRBV10-3	14	TRBJ1-5	-	TGTGCCATCAGTGGACAGAATAGCAATCAGCCCCAGCATTTT	CAISGQNSNQPQHF
-	TRBV7-6	14	TRBJ2-1	-	TGTGCCAGCGGTGGATGGAGCTCCTACAATGAGCAGTTCTTC	CASGGWSSYNEQFF
-	TRBV28	13	TRBJ1-2	-	TGTGCCAGCAGCCTCGACGGGGGACGGGGCTACACCTTC	CASSLDGGRGYTF
TRBD1	TRBV3-1/TRBV3-2	16	TRBJ1-1	-	TGTGCCAGCAGCCAAGCCGGGACAGGCGTTCTTGCTGAAGCTTTCTTT	CASSQAGTGVLAEAFF
TRBD1	TRBV6-5	15	TRBJ1-6	-	TGTGCCAGCAAGACCACAGGGGAGTATAATTCACCCCTCCACTTT	CASKTTGEYNSPLHF
TRBD2	TRBV6-4	14	TRBJ2-3	-	TGTGCCAGCAGTGATTCGGGGGGAAGAGATACGCAGTATTTT	CASSDSGGRDTQYF